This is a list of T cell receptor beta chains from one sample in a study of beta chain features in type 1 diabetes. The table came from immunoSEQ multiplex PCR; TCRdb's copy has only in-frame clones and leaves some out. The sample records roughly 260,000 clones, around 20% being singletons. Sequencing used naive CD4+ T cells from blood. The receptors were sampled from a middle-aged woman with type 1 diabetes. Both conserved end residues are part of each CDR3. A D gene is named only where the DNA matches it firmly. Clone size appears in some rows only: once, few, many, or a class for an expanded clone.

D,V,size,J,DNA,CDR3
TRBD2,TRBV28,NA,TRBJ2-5,TGTGCCAGCAGTCACGGACTAGCGGGGGGGCAAGAGACCCAGTACTTC,CASSHGLAGGQETQYF
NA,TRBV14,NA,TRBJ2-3,TGTGCCAGCAGCCACCACAGGGAGTCAGATACGCAGTATTTT,CASSHHRESDTQYF
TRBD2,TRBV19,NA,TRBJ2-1,TGTGCCAGTAGTATGAAGCGGGAGGCCTTTGAGCAGTTCTTC,CASSMKREAFEQFF
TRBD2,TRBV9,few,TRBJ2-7,TGTGCCAGCAGCGTAAGGGGAGGGGTTGGGGGCGAGCAGTACTTC,CASSVRGGVGGEQYF
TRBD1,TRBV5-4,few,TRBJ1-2,TGTGCCAGCAGCCCGGGACAGGGGGCGCATGGCTACACCTTC,CASSPGQGAHGYTF
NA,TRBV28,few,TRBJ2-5,TGTGCCAGCAAGGAGACCGAGACCCAGTACTTC,CASKETETQYF
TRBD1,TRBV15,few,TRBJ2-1,TGTGCCACCAGCAGGGGGACAGGGGATTATAGTGAGCAGTTCTTC,CATSRGTGDYSEQFF
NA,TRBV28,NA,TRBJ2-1,TGTGCCAGCGTCGGGGTACCGCCCTACAATGAGCAGTTCTTC,CASVGVPPYNEQFF
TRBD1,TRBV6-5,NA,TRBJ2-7,TGTGCCAGCAGTTACCCCGGGACAGGGAACGAGCAGTACTTC,CASSYPGTGNEQYF
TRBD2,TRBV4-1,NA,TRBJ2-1,TGCGCCAGCAGCCAAGATAGCCAGCGGGAGTACAATGAGCAGTTCTTC,CASSQDSQREYNEQFF
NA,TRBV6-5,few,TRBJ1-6,TGTGCCAGCAGTGCTCCGACGGGGAATTCACCCCTCCACTTT,CASSAPTGNSPLHF
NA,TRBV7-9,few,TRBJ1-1,TGTGCCGGTTCAGGGAATCAGGGCACTGAAGCTTTCTTT,CAGSGNQGTEAFF
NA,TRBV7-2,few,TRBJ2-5,TGTGCCAGCAGCCCCCTCGGCGGCCAGACCCAGTACTTC,CASSPLGGQTQYF
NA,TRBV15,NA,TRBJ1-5,TGTGCCACCAGCAGAGGCAGGTTAGGCAATCAGCCCCAGCATTTT,CATSRGRLGNQPQHF
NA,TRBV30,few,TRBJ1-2,TGTGCCTGGAGCTCTGCGAACTATGGCTACACCTTC,CAWSSANYGYTF
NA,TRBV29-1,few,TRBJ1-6,TGCAGCGTTGTGGTCGGGGAGGGTTCACCCCTCCACTTT,CSVVVGEGSPLHF
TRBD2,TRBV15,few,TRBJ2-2,TGTGCCACCAGCGGGGGACTAGCGGGGCCGCGGTATTCCGGGGAGCTGTTTTTT,CATSGGLAGPRYSGELFF
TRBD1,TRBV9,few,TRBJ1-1,TGTGCCAGCAGCGTAGGGCCAGGGGGCATTACTGAAGCTTTCTTT,CASSVGPGGITEAFF
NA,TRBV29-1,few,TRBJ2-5,TGCAGCGTTGAAGAAGGCGACAAATCGTCGGCCCAGTACTTC,CSVEEGDKSSAQYF
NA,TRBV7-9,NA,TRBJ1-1,TGTGCCAGCAGCTTAGCACTCAGGGAAACTGAAGCTTTCTTT,CASSLALRETEAFF
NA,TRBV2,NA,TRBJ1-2,TGTGCCAGCAAGCGGCCCAACTATGGCTACACCTTC,CASKRPNYGYTF
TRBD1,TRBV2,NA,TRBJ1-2,TGTGCCAGCAGCTGGGGACAGATATATGGCTACACCTTC,CASSWGQIYGYTF
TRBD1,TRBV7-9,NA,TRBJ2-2,TGTGCCAGCAGTCCCGGACAGGGATTCGCCGGGGAGCTGTTTTTT,CASSPGQGFAGELFF
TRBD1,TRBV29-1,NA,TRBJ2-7,TGCAGCGTGGGGACAGCTGGCTACGAGCAGTACTTC,CSVGTAGYEQYF
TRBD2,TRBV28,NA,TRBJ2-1,TGTGCCAGCAGAGGGACTAGCGGGAGGGCCTCCTACAATGAGCAGTTCTTC,CASRGTSGRASYNEQFF
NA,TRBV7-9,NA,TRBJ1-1,TGTGCCAGCAGCTTTCTGGGGAGCACTGAAGCTTTCTTT,CASSFLGSTEAFF
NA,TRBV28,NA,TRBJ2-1,TGTGCCAGCAGTTCGTTTCGGGATGAGCAGTTCTTC,CASSSFRDEQFF
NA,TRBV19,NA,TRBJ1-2,TGTGCCAGTAGTATGACGGCGGGGAGCTACACCTTC,CASSMTAGSYTF
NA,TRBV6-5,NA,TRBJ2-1,TGTGCCAGCAGACCCGACTACTACAATGAGCAGTTCTTC,CASRPDYYNEQFF
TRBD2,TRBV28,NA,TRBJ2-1,TGTGCCAGCAATTCTCTAGCGGGGGGGCAAAATGAGCAGTTCTTC,CASNSLAGGQNEQFF
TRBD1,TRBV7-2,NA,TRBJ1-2,TGTGCCAGCAGCTTGGAGGGACAGTACTATGGCTACACCTTC,CASSLEGQYYGYTF
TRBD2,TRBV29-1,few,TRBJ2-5,TGCAGCGTTGCCGGCGGGGGGGCTAGGGAGACCCAGTACTTC,CSVAGGGARETQYF
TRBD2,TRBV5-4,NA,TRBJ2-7,TGTGCCAGCAGTCCCGGACTAGCGGCTCACTACGAGCAGTACTTC,CASSPGLAAHYEQYF
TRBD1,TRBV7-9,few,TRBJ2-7,TGTGCCAGCAGAAAGTCCGGGACAGAGGGCTACGAGCAGTACTTC,CASRKSGTEGYEQYF
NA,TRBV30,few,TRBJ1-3,TGTGCCTGGAGTGCGACAGAGAACTCTGGAAACACCATATATTTT,CAWSATENSGNTIYF
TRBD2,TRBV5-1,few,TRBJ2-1,TGCGCCAGCAGCTGGGACCTAGCGGGTGTCGGCAATGAGCAGTTCTTC,CASSWDLAGVGNEQFF
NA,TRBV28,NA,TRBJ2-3,TGTGCCAGCAGTGTCACTAGAGATACGCAGTATTTT,CASSVTRDTQYF
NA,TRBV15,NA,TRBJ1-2,TGTGCCACCAGCAGAGATCAGGGTTCTAACTATGGCTACACCTTC,CATSRDQGSNYGYTF
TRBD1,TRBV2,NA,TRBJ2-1,TGTGCCAGCAGGCAGGACAGGTTTTACAATGAGCAGTTCTTC,CASRQDRFYNEQFF
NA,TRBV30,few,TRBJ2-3,TGTGCCTGGAGGACCGCGGCAGATACGCAGTATTTT,CAWRTAADTQYF
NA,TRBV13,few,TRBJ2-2,TGTGCCAGCCGTAGGTCGGGGTCCGGCGGGGAGCTGTTTTTT,CASRRSGSGGELFF
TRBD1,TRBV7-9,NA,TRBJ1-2,TGTGCCAGCAGGGGGGGACAGGGCGACTATGGCTACACCTTC,CASRGGQGDYGYTF
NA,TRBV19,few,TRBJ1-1,TGTGCCAGTCCTCCCCCAGGGCTAATGAACACTGAAGCTTTCTTT,CASPPPGLMNTEAFF
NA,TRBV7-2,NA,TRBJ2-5,TGTGCCAGCAGCTTAAGGGGGGAGACCCAGTACTTC,CASSLRGETQYF
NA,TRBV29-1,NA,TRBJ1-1,TGCAGCGCCAATCTGAACACTGAAGCTTTCTTT,CSANLNTEAFF
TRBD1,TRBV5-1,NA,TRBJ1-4,TGCGCCAGCAGCCCCCAGGGGGACGACGAAAAACTGTTTTTT,CASSPQGDDEKLFF
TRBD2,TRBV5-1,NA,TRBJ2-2,TGCGCCAGCAGCTTGCCGGGAGGTCGGGACACCGGGGAGCTGTTTTTT,CASSLPGGRDTGELFF
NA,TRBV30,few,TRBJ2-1,TGTGCCTGGAGTGGGTCGGGGGATGAGCAGTTCTTC,CAWSGSGDEQFF
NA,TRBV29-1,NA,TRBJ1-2,TGCAGCGTTTCCATCTGGTCCGGTGGCTACACCTTC,CSVSIWSGGYTF
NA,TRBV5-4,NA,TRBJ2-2,TGTGCCAGCAGCTCCACAGGGAACACCGGGGAGCTGTTTTTT,CASSSTGNTGELFF
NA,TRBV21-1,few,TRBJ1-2,TGTGCCAGCCCCGAGGGCAGGCTTCGTGGCTACACCTTC,CASPEGRLRGYTF
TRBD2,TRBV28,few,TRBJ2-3,TGTGCCACCCGACTAGCGGGATCCCGGGATACGCAGTATTTT,CATRLAGSRDTQYF
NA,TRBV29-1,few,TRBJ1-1,TGCAGCGTTGAAATGCAGGCGAACACTGAAGCTTTCTTT,CSVEMQANTEAFF
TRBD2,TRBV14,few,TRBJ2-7,TGTGCCAGCAGCCCGGGGGGAGTACCCGAGCAGTACTTC,CASSPGGVPEQYF
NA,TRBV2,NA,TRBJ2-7,TGTGCCAGCAGTGAATGGCAGGGGCGCTACGAGCAGTACTTC,CASSEWQGRYEQYF